A single sample is the source of the 32 T cell receptor beta chains below, sequenced in a study of shared clonotypes between healthy human individuals. Measured with immunoSEQ multiplex PCR; TCRdb has only the in-frame clones, and not every one. The sample records fewer than 650,000 clones, just over 75% being singletons. The specimen sequenced was PBMCs. The source of these receptors is a woman in her forties in good health. Some clones in this sample may be carry-over from other donors' samples.

This clone was recorded at least ten times. This chain uses TRBV5-4 with TRBJ2-3; TRBD1 matches at 7 bases. The ends lost 3 bases at V and 2 bases at J; junction bases unmatched: 9. Germline values: CDR1 SGHNT, CDR2 YYREEE (reference sequence). This CDR3 has 16 amino acids. The CDR3 protein is CASSSRDSSSTDTQYF. CDR3 coding DNA: TGTGCCAGCAGCTCCCGGGACAGCTCCTCCACAGATACGCAGTATTTT.

The V call is TRBV29-1, the J call TRBJ1-5; no definite D call. Germline CDR1 SQVTM, CDR2 ANQGSEA. V was shortened by 8 bases and J by 7 bases, with 15 bases between the two germline ends. The length of the CDR3 is 12 residues. The CDR3 nucleotides are TGCAGCACCCTCCAACCAGGCCAGCCCCAGCATTTT. Its protein product is CSTLQPGQPQHF.

For the CDR3, the DNA is TGTGCCAGCAGTTCCTATAGCGGGACTGGCTACGAGCAGTACTTC. Protein: CASSSYSGTGYEQYF. The chain recombines TRBV6-6 with TRBJ2-7, with TRBD2 matching over 8 bases. CDR1 MNHNY and CDR2 SVGAGI come from the germline V gene (reference sequence). J lost 3 bases, V lost 4 bases, and 8 bases had no gene match. CDR3 length equals 15 residues.

At least ten counts were recorded for this clone. The rearrangement joins TRBV9 to TRBJ2-7; TRBD2 matches at 13 bases. The CDR3 has 15 amino acids. Trimming took 3 bases from V and 6 from J; bases not matched to a gene: 6. CDR1 and CDR2 (germline): SGDLS, YYNGEE. CDR3 sequence reads: CASSDGLAGVSEQYF. The CDR3 bases are TGTGCCAGCAGCGACGGACTAGCGGGAGTATCCGAGCAGTACTTC. Looking up the rest from reference TRBV9 and TRBJ2-7 gives the full variable domain: DSGVTQTPKHLITATGQRVTLRCSPRSGDLSVYWYQQSLDQGLQFLIQYYNGEERAKGNILERFSAQQFPDLHSELNLSSLELGDSALYFCASSDGLAGVSEQYFGPGTRLTVT.

Regarding this clone: This likely came from a read error, as a far larger clone is one base away. The same CDR3 also results from other DNA sequences found in this sample. The chain combines TRBV30 with TRBJ2-5; no reliable D call. This CDR3 has 14 residues. Germline V gives CDR1 GTSNPN, CDR2 SVGIG (reference sequence). CDR3 nucleotides: TGTGCTTGGAGTGTTAGAGCGCGGCGAGAGACCCAGTACTTC. Protein product: CAWSVRARRETQYF.

The V and J genes are TRBV10-3 and TRBJ1-2, with TRBD1 matching 9 bases. The germline V gene encodes CDR1 ENHRY and CDR2 SYGVKD. The CDR3 has 15 residues. V lost 8 bases and J lost 2; bases outside the gene matches: 9. CDR3 sequence (DNA): TGTGCCATCCGGACGGACAGGGGTGGGAACTATGGCTACACCTTC. Residues: CAIRTDRGGNYGYTF.

The CDR3 nucleotides are TGTGCCAGCAGCCAAGATGACAGGGGTGACGAGCAGTACTTC. Translation gives CASSQDDRGDEQYF. The chain recombines TRBV4-2 with TRBJ2-7; 8 nucleotides align to TRBD1. Germline CDR1 and CDR2: LGHNA and YNFKEQ. J gave up 5 bases and V 0 bases, and 3 bases lay outside the gene matches. The CDR3 length is 14 residues.

In this sample, this clone turned up a few times. This chain uses TRBV11-3 with TRBJ2-1, with unresolved D. The V gene's germline CDR1 is SGHNT and CDR2 YENEEA. There are 12 residues in the CDR3. V was pared by 5 bases and J by 4 bases, with 6 bases between. CDR3 region: CASSTEYNEQFF. CDR3 DNA: TGTGCCAGCAGCACCGAATACAATGAGCAGTTCTTC.

In its sample, this clone was seen a few times. The chain recombines TRBV19 with TRBJ2-2, with D tentatively TRBD1 or TRBD2 (5 bases each). Germline CDR1 reads LNHDA; CDR2 reads SQIVND (reference sequence). V shed 6 bases and J shed 7 bases, with 21 bases lying between them. The CDR3 runs to 16 residues. The CDR3 spells CASRNEGRVGDGELFF. CDR3 DNA: TGTGCCAGTAGAAACGAGGGACGGGTCGGCGACGGGGAGCTGTTTTTT. Combining the CDR3 with reference TRBV19 and TRBJ2-2 gives the whole variable domain DGGITQSPKYLFRKEGQNVTLSCEQNLNHDAMYWYRQDPGQGLRLIYYSQIVNDFQKGDIAEGYSVSREKKESFPLTVTSAQKNPTAFYLCASRNEGRVGDGELFFGEGSRLTVL.

The chain combines TRBV10-2 with TRBJ1-3; TRBD1 matches 9 bases. The V segment lost 2 bases and the J segment 3 bases; nucleotides outside the gene matches: 5. The CDR3 has 16 amino acids. Germline loops: CDR1 WSHSY, CDR2 SAAADI. CDR3 in amino acids: CASSEPGQGGGNTIYF. The CDR3 DNA follows: TGCGCCAGCAGTGAGCCGGGACAGGGAGGTGGAAACACCATATATTTT.

V and J are TRBV11-2 and TRBJ1-6, with a possible D match to TRBD1 (6 bases). The germline CDR1 and CDR2 sequences are SGHAT and FQNNGV. CDR3 size: 15 residues. The ends were cut back, 5 bases at V and 7 bases at J, with 15 bases in the middle. The CDR3 DNA sequence: TGTGCCAGCAGCATACGAGGGGGATTGAATTCACCCCTCCACTTT. It is translated as CASSIRGGLNSPLHF. The variable domain in full, with the rest retrieved from reference TRBV11-2 and TRBJ1-6, is EAGVAQSPRYKIIEKRQSVAFWCNPISGHATLYWYQQILGQGPKLLIQFQNNGVVDDSQLPKDRFSAERLKGVDSTLKIQPAKLEDSAVYLCASSIRGGLNSPLHFGNGTRLTVT.

The V gene is TRBV4-2, the J gene TRBJ2-7; no reliable D call. The CDR3 length is 13 residues. V was pared by 6 bases and J by 2 bases, with 11 bases between. Germline V gene sequence: CDR1 LGHNA, CDR2 YNFKEQ. The CDR3 DNA reads as TGTGCCAGCAGTGATTTTCGAGCCTACGAGCAGTACTTC. It translates to CASSDFRAYEQYF.

In DNA, the CDR3 is TGTGCCAGCAGCCCCAGACTGCTCTCCGGTGAAAAACTGTTTTTT. Protein product: CASSPRLLSGEKLFF. The V gene is TRBV13, the J gene TRBJ1-4; D is unclear. CDR3 length: 15 residues. Germline V CDR1 and CDR2: PRHDT, FYEKMQ (reference sequence). Deletions cut 5 bases from V and 7 bases from J, with 17 bases between.

This clone was observed a handful of times. The chain carries TRBV21-1 and TRBJ1-2; the table's D call, TRBD1, has no DNA check behind it. TRBV21-1 is designated a pseudogene. CDR3 length: 12 residues. CDR3 coding DNA: TGTGCCAGCGAGGGACAGGTCTATGGCTACACCTTC. This translates into CASEGQVYGYTF.

The chain couples TRBV7-8 to TRBJ2-7; D perhaps matches TRBD2 (6 bases). The germline gives CDR1 SGHVS, CDR2 FQNEAQ. The CDR3 is 15 residues long. V was shortened by 0 bases and J by 4 bases, with 13 bases between the two germline ends. The CDR3 region is CASSLAVSAGYEQYF. In DNA form, the CDR3 reads TGTGCCAGCAGCTTAGCGGTGAGTGCGGGATACGAGCAGTACTTC.

In DNA, the CDR3 is TGTGCCAGTAGTATGGCCAGGGGGGACTACGAGCAGTACTTC. Amino acid sequence: CASSMARGDYEQYF. The chain carries TRBV19 and TRBJ2-7; D perhaps matches TRBD1 (7 bases). The CDR3 runs to 14 residues. CDR1 and CDR2 (germline): LNHDA, SQIVND (reference sequence). With 3 bases removed from V and 3 bases from J, the gap between germline ends came to 12 bases.

V gene TRBV6-5 combines with J gene TRBJ1-4; perhaps TRBD1 as D (5 bases). The length of the CDR3 is 14 residues. V lost 5 bases and J lost 8, with 15 bases in between. The germline V gene encodes CDR1 MNHEY and CDR2 SVGAGI. This CDR3 reads CASSHLQGLEKLFF. The CDR3 DNA is TGTGCCAGCAGTCACCTGCAGGGATTGGAAAAACTGTTTTTT.

This chain joins TRBV18 and TRBJ2-5; D not certain. The DNA end is a closer match to TRBJ2-7, so the J assignment may be wrong. CDR3 length equals 15 residues. Germline V gene lookup returns CDR1 KGHSH and CDR2 LQKENI. The CDR3 region is CASSPEAASSYEQYF. Written as DNA, the CDR3 is TGTGCCAGCTCACCTGAGGCGGCAAGCTCCTACGAGCAGTACTTC.

J is TRBJ1-2 and V is TRBV7-6; 7 bases map to TRBD1. Trimming cost V 6 bases and J 6 bases; bases outside gene matches: 13. The length of the CDR3 is 15 residues. CDR1 and CDR2 from the germline V gene are SGHVS and FNYEAQ. In DNA, the CDR3 is TGTGCCAGCAGTCCTCAGCCGGACAGGCCTAATGGCTACACCTTC. Translated: CASSPQPDRPNGYTF.

As to this clone: A far bigger clonotype differs at one base, so this is likely a read error. The same CDR3 also results from other DNA sequences found in this sample. The chain couples TRBV27 to TRBJ2-7; TRBD1 matches 7 bases. CDR3 length equals 15 residues. J gave up 0 bases and V 5 bases, and 7 bases lay outside the gene matches. Germline CDR1 and CDR2: MNHEY and SMNVEV (reference sequence). CDR3 loop: CASSPGTALSYEQYF. The CDR3 DNA reads as TGTGCCAGCAGTCCCGGGACAGCCCTCTCCTACGAGCAGTACTTC.

V usage is TRBV7-2 and J usage is TRBJ2-1; D remains unclear. CDR1 is SGHTA, CDR2 FQGNSA, per germline. The CDR3 contains 15 residues. Trimming removed 5 bases from V and 0 bases from J, with 11 bases in between. This CDR3 reads CASSLSASSYNEQFF. The CDR3 DNA sequence: TGTGCCAGCAGCCTGTCCGCTAGCTCCTACAATGAGCAGTTCTTC.

Concerning this clone itself: This CDR3 is also generated by other DNA sequences in the sample. V gene TRBV5-6 combines with J gene TRBJ1-4; D gene uncertain. Trimming cost V 0 bases and J 0 bases, with 3 bases left between them. Germline lookup yields CDR1 SGHDT and CDR2 YYEEEE. The CDR3 sequence is 14 residues long. In nucleotides, the CDR3 is TGTGCCAGCAGCTTGGTTGCAACTAATGAAAAACTGTTTTTT. Translated: CASSLVATNEKLFF. Variable domain in full (rest from reference TRBV5-6 and TRBJ1-4): DAGVTQSPTHLIKTRGQQVTLRCSPKSGHDTVSWYQQALGQGPQFIFQYYEEEERQRGNFPDRFSGHQFPNYSSELNVNALLLGDSALYLCASSLVATNEKLFFGSGTQLSVL.

The CDR3 region has the DNA TGTGCCAGCAGCCTGGGGGGCGTTGACTATGGCTACACCTTC. It is translated as CASSLGGVDYGYTF. J is TRBJ1-2 and V is TRBV7-9, with a weak D call TRBD1 (6 bases). This CDR3 comprises 14 residues. V was cut by 5 bases and J by 3 bases, with 13 bases left in between. The V gene's germline CDR1 is SEHNR and CDR2 FQNEAQ (reference sequence).

This chain uses TRBV7-8 with TRBJ2-5; TRBD2 might be the D (5 bases). The V gene lost 3 bases and the J gene lost 7 bases, with 9 bases spanning the gap. The CDR3 is made up of 12 amino acids. Per germline, CDR1 SGHVS and CDR2 FQNEAQ. The CDR3 loop is CASSFGRGTQYF. Here the CDR3 DNA reads TGTGCCAGCAGCTTCGGTCGGGGGACCCAGTACTTC.

This clone was picked up a small number of times. V and J are TRBV7-2 and TRBJ1-4, with 9 bases fitting TRBD1. The CDR3 has 13 amino acids. Germline CDR1 SGHTA, CDR2 FQGNSA. The V segment lost 10 bases and the J segment 5 bases; nucleotides outside the gene matches: 5. The CDR3 protein is CATRDRANEKLFF. The CDR3 nucleotides read TGTGCCACCAGGGACAGGGCAAATGAAAAACTGTTTTTT.

The genes are TRBV14 and TRBJ2-7; a possible D gene is TRBD1 (6 bases). This CDR3 region has 14 residues. Germline V CDR1 and CDR2: SGHDN, FVKESK. Deletions cut 5 bases from V and 2 bases from J, with 13 bases between. The CDR3 spells CASSSNRATYEQYF. The CDR3 region has the DNA TGTGCCAGCAGCTCGAACAGGGCGACCTACGAGCAGTACTTC.

About this clone: The junction departs from germline at one end; a sequencing error may be responsible. The gene calls are TRBV7-9 and TRBJ2-1; D is perhaps TRBD1 (7 bases). Germline values: CDR1 SEHNR, CDR2 FQNEAQ (reference sequence). The CDR3 runs to 12 residues. Written as DNA, the CDR3 is TGTGCCAGCAGCCAAGAGACAGGGAGGTTGGTCTTC. It specifies CASSQETGRLVF.

As DNA, the CDR3 is TGTGCTAGTGGTTTGACAGGGTTCGAGACCCAGTACTTC. Translating it yields CASGLTGFETQYF. V gene TRBV12-5 combines with J gene TRBJ2-5; weak D call: TRBD1 (6 bases). V lost 2 bases and J lost 5, with 9 bases in between. This CDR3 is built from 13 residues. Per germline, CDR1 LGHNT and CDR2 FRNRAP.

The chain links TRBV29-1 to TRBJ2-1; 16 bases match TRBD2. V lost 7 bases and J lost 7; bases outside the gene matches: 7. The germline V gene has CDR1 SQVTM and CDR2 ANQGSEA. The CDR3 extends over 15 amino acids. Written as DNA, the CDR3 is TGCAGCGGGGGACTAGCGGGAGGGTTAGAGAATGAGCAGTTCTTC. It yields the protein CSGGLAGGLENEQFF.

This rearrangement joins TRBV5-6 to TRBJ2-3; the match to TRBD2 covers 12 bases. The CDR3 contains 15 residues. J lost 7 bases, V lost 4 bases, and 7 bases had no gene match. The germline CDR1 and CDR2 sequences are SGHDT and YYEEEE. CDR3 protein: CASSIRLAGANTQYF. Written as DNA, the CDR3 is TGTGCCAGCAGCATCCGACTAGCGGGGGCGAATACGCAGTATTTT.

This clone was observed many times. The chain links TRBV14 to TRBJ2-1; 16 bases align to TRBD2. Germline V lookup: CDR1 SGHDN, CDR2 FVKESK. V trimming: 4 bases; J trimming: 9 bases; junction bases outside the gene matches: 6. There are 16 residues in the CDR3. CDR3 loop: CASSRQGLAGGGEQFF. The CDR3 DNA reads TGTGCCAGCAGCCGGCAGGGACTAGCGGGAGGGGGTGAGCAGTTCTTC. Supplemented by reference TRBV14 and TRBJ2-1, the full variable domain reads EAGVTQFPSHSVIEKGQTVTLRCDPISGHDNLYWYRRVMGKEIKFLLHFVKESKQDESGMPNNRFLAERTGGTYSTLKVQPAELEDSGVYFCASSRQGLAGGGEQFFGPGTRLTVL.

This clone was detected once. The chain links TRBV4-2 to TRBJ2-7, with TRBD2 matching over 7 bases. Germline assignment: CDR1 LGHNA and CDR2 YNFKEQ. The CDR3 loop spans 15 amino acids. V trimming: 4 bases; J trimming: 0 bases; junction bases outside the gene matches: 6. The CDR3 nucleotides read TGTGCCAGCAGCCGACAGCGGGGAACCTCCTACGAGCAGTACTTC. Its protein is CASSRQRGTSYEQYF.